The 18 T cell receptor beta chains below come from one sample, sequenced in a study of CD8 T cells in ankylosing spondylitis. One entry per CDR3 protein results from TCRdb running MiXCR on the 5' RACE reads. The sample has about 500,000 distinct CDR3 sequences, 12% seen once. Their cognate antigens are unknown. Study results and caveats: Several highly homologous variants made up a TCR beta motif that seemed to typify ankylosing spondylitis blood.

Sequenced input: blood, either unsorted or a sorted T cell fraction (not recorded which). All receptors derive from a male donor with ankylosing spondylitis.

V usage is TRBV19 and J usage is TRBJ1-1, with D unresolved. Germline-derived CDR1 and CDR2 are LNHDA and SQIVND (reference sequence). V shed 3 bases and J shed 7 bases, with 9 bases lying between them. The CDR3 sequence is 12 residues long. The CDR3 loop is CASSMPPNEAFF. DNA of the CDR3: TGTGCCAGTAGTATGCCTCCCAATGAAGCTTTCTTT. The full variable domain, completed using reference TRBV19 and TRBJ1-1, is DGGITQSPKYLFRKEGQNVTLSCEQNLNHDAMYWYRQDPGQGLRLIYYSQIVNDFQKGDIAEGYSVSREKKESFPLTVTSAQKNPTAFYLCASSMPPNEAFFGQGTRLTVV.

The chain recombines TRBV28 with TRBJ2-1; the D is unclear. The V end lost 3 bases, the J end lost 9 bases, and 9 bases lay between the germline ends. The CDR3 is 12 residues long. CDR1 and CDR2 (germline): MDHEN, SYDVKM. The CDR3 loop reads CASSFSSSEQFF. CDR3 nucleotides: TGTGCCAGCAGTTTCTCGTCGTCTGAGCAGTTCTTC.

This clonotype came up a few times. The chain couples TRBV24-1 to TRBJ2-2, with TRBD2 identical over 7 bases. CDR1 KGHDR and CDR2 SFDVKD come from the germline V gene. After removal of 4 bases from V and 0 bases from J, the junction contained 7 bases not matched to a gene. The CDR3 length is 17 residues. The CDR3 bases are TGTGCCACCAGTGACCGTACTAGCGCGGCGAACACCGGGGAGCTGTTTTTT. This codes for CATSDRTSAANTGELFF.

This clonotype was recorded a few times. The J gene is TRBJ2-1, the V gene TRBV3-1, with 8 bases matching TRBD2. The germline V gene encodes CDR1 LGHDT and CDR2 YNNKEL (reference sequence). The CDR3 is made up of 15 amino acids. Unmatched junction bases numbered 8, after V lost 5 bases and J lost 5 bases. The CDR3: CASSSPLAGNNEQFF. In DNA, the CDR3 is TGTGCCAGCAGCTCTCCCTTAGCGGGAAACAATGAGCAGTTCTTC.

The chain employs TRBV25-1 and TRBJ1-1; 8 nucleotides line up with TRBD1. Germline loops: CDR1 MGHDK, CDR2 SYGVNS. With V trimmed by 7 bases and J by 5 bases, 3 bases remained unmatched. The CDR3 extends over 12 amino acids. The CDR3 bases are TGTGCCAGCATGACAGGGGAGACTGAAGCTTTCTTT. Protein: CASMTGETEAFF.

This sequence joins TRBV20-1 and TRBJ2-1; 9 nucleotides line up with TRBD1. CDR1 is DFQATT, CDR2 SNEGSKA, per germline (reference sequence). V was clipped by 3 bases and J by 1 base; unmatched bases: 1. The CDR3 has 14 amino acids. The CDR3 bases are TGCAGTGCTAGTGGACAGGGGTCCTACAATGAGCAGTTCTTC. Its translation: CSASGQGSYNEQFF.

This clonotype was counted a few times. This rearrangement joins TRBV2 to TRBJ2-1, with 16 bases lining up with TRBD2. The CDR3 has 14 residues. CDR1 and CDR2 (germline): SNHLY, FYNNEI. The V gene end was trimmed by 6 bases and the J gene end by 10 bases; junction bases not matched to a gene: 3. The CDR3 region has the DNA TGTGCCAGCAGGGCGGGACTAGCGGGAGGGGAGCAGTTCTTC. It encodes CASRAGLAGGEQFF.

This chain uses TRBV6-1 with TRBJ2-3, with 10 bases identical to TRBD2. After removal of 5 bases from V and 5 bases from J, the junction contained 10 bases not matched to a gene. This CDR3 has 16 amino acids. The germline V gene encodes CDR1 MNHNS and CDR2 SASEGT. The CDR3 loop is CASSLRASGRQDTQYF. CDR3 nucleotide sequence: TGTGCCAGCAGTCTTAGGGCTAGCGGGAGACAAGATACGCAGTATTTT.

The sample holds many counts of this clonotype. The chain is built from TRBV27 and TRBJ2-7; 7 nucleotides line up with TRBD1. Trimming at V came to 1 base and at J to 0 bases, leaving 3 bases not matched to a gene. CDR3 size: 15 residues. Germline CDR1 is MNHEY and CDR2 is SMNVEV (reference sequence). CDR3 sequence reads: CASSLYRGSSYEQYV. The CDR3, as DNA: TGTGCCAGCAGTTTATACAGGGGAAGCTCCTACGAGCAGTACGTC.

The chain uses TRBV9 and TRBJ2-5, with TRBD2 matching over 11 bases. The V segment lost 2 bases and the J segment 3 bases; nucleotides outside the gene matches: 6. CDR3 length equals 16 residues. Germline V gene lookup returns CDR1 SGDLS and CDR2 YYNGEE. The CDR3 nucleotides read TGTGCCAGCAGCGTTGATCCGGGACTAGCGGAAGAGACCCAGTACTTC. It yields the protein CASSVDPGLAEETQYF.

The gene calls are TRBV5-1 and TRBJ2-5, with TRBD2 matching 12 bases. The germline V gene has CDR1 SGHRS and CDR2 YFSETQ. Losses at the gene ends were 4 bases for V and 5 bases for J; bases not matched to a gene: 9. This CDR3 comprises 16 residues. The CDR3 DNA sequence: TGCGCCAGCAGCCCGACCGGACTAGCGGGAATGGAGACCCAGTACTTC. It translates to CASSPTGLAGMETQYF.

This clonotype was seen a handful of times. The chain is built from TRBV5-6 and TRBJ1-1, with a tentative D call TRBD1 (6 bases). CDR3 length equals 14 residues. Trimming removed 4 bases at V and 2 bases at J, with 12 bases between. Germline loops: CDR1 SGHDT, CDR2 YYEEEE. CDR3 nucleotide sequence: TGTGCCAGCAGCCGACAGGAAACAAACACTGAAGCTTTCTTT. It codes for CASSRQETNTEAFF.

This clonotype was observed a handful of times. CDR3 nucleotides: TGTGCCAGCAGCTTAGTGGCAGGCGAGACTAGTTTTTCAGAGACCCAGTACTTC. It yields the protein CASSLVAGETSFSETQYF. The chain uses TRBV11-2 and TRBJ2-5, with D maybe TRBD2 (6 bases). The CDR3 loop spans 18 amino acids. Deletions cut 1 base from V and 4 bases from J, with 22 bases between. Germline V lookup: CDR1 SGHAT, CDR2 FQNNGV. The whole variable domain, filled in from reference TRBV11-2 and TRBJ2-5, reads EAGVAQSPRYKIIEKRQSVAFWCNPISGHATLYWYQQILGQGPKLLIQFQNNGVVDDSQLPKDRFSAERLKGVDSTLKIQPAKLEDSAVYLCASSLVAGETSFSETQYFGPGTRLLVL.

Turning to this clonotype: At one end, the junction sequence differs from germline, possibly due to a read error. The CDR3 DNA follows: TGTGCCTGCAGTCCCACCCATGGGCGAACGGGGGTCCAAGAGACCCAGTACTTC. Its protein product is CACSPTHGRTGVQETQYF. The rearrangement uses TRBV12-3 or TRBV12-4 and TRBJ2-5; possibly TRBD2 for D (6 bases). The CDR3 runs to 18 residues.

V usage is TRBV27 and J usage is TRBJ2-2; TRBD2 aligns across 12 bases. Germline CDR1 and CDR2: MNHEY and SMNVEV (reference sequence). Germline trimming cut 5 bases from V and 9 bases from J; bases unmatched to any gene: 13. The CDR3 spans 17 residues. CDR3 protein: CASSEARLAGAARELFF. In DNA form, the CDR3 reads TGTGCCAGCAGTGAGGCAAGACTAGCGGGAGCGGCCCGGGAGCTGTTTTTT.

This clonotype has just a few counts. The rearrangement links TRBV7-8 to TRBJ1-5; 8 bases are a match to TRBD1. The CDR3 runs 15 residues. V lost 1 base to trimming and J lost 5 bases; unmatched junction nucleotides: 4. Germline CDR1 is SGHVS and CDR2 is FQNEAQ. The DNA of the CDR3 is TGTGCCAGCAGCTTAGGGACAGGGAACGATCAGCCCCAGCATTTT. Its protein is CASSLGTGNDQPQHF.

The chain has TRBV7-9 and TRBJ2-7; TRBD2 matches 9 bases. This CDR3 region has 17 residues. The junction had 7 bases not matched to a gene; V was cut back by 0 bases and J by 1 base. Per germline, CDR1 SEHNR and CDR2 FQNEAQ (reference sequence). The CDR3 loop reads CASSLALISGRSYEQYF. Here the CDR3 DNA reads TGTGCCAGCAGCTTAGCCCTGATTAGCGGGAGATCCTACGAGCAGTACTTC.

This clonotype has a count of ten or more. This rearrangement joins TRBV24-1 to TRBJ2-2; D unresolved. The CDR3 has 14 residues. The germline V gene has CDR1 KGHDR and CDR2 SFDVKD. V was pared by 4 bases and J by 7 bases, with 12 bases between. The DNA of the CDR3 is TGTGCCACCAGTGACCTAAGGACGAACGGGGAGCTGTTTTTT. Translation: CATSDLRTNGELFF.